The 17 T cell receptor beta chains reported below all come from one sample, sequenced in a study of Ad26.COV2.S vaccination and SARS-CoV-2 variants. Some clones are missing from TCRdb's copy, which holds only in-frame ones; the method was immunoSEQ multiplex PCR. The data contain roughly 350,000 clones, about 87% of them singletons. Treatment indicated: 15 to 20 received Ad26.COV2.S at low or high dose, single or two shots; a few received placebo; per-sample allocation not given. Sample collection was performed on day 63 after the first vaccine or placebo injection. Sequences were derived from peripheral blood, sampled in a trial of Ad26.COV2.S vaccine versus placebo. The source is a person between 18 and 65 years old who received the Ad26.COV2.S COVID-19 vaccine or a placebo.

The rearrangement joins TRBV7-2 to TRBJ1-2; D gene unclear. The CDR3 spans 13 residues. Per germline, CDR1 SGHTA and CDR2 FQGNSA. Trimming cost V 5 bases and J 0 bases, with 7 bases left between them. The CDR3 reads CASSAGANYGYTF. CDR3 coding DNA: TGTGCCAGCAGCGCCGGGGCTAACTATGGCTACACCTTC.

This chain uses TRBV6-6 with TRBJ1-2; D unresolved. The V gene lost 0 bases and the J gene lost 1 base, with 6 bases spanning the gap. The germline V gene encodes CDR1 MNHNY and CDR2 SVGAGI (reference sequence). The CDR3 sequence is 14 residues long. The CDR3 loop reads CASSYSGLNYGYTF. CDR3 in DNA: TGTGCCAGCAGTTACTCAGGTCTTAACTATGGCTACACCTTC.

This clone was seen once. The chain is built from TRBV5-1 and TRBJ1-3; D gene ambiguous. Trimming stripped 2 bases from V and 4 bases from J, with 19 bases between. Looked up from germline, CDR1 is SGHRS and CDR2 is YFSETQ. The CDR3 is 17 residues long. The chain's CDR3 is CASSFFQLGPSGNTIYF. CDR3 nucleotide sequence: TGCGCCAGCAGCTTCTTCCAACTTGGCCCCTCCGGAAACACCATATATTTT.

This clone was detected only once. The V and J genes are TRBV28 and TRBJ2-7; D possibly corresponds to TRBD1 (6 bases). The germline V gene has CDR1 MDHEN and CDR2 SYDVKM. This CDR3 has 16 amino acids. V was pared by 5 bases and J by 2 bases, with 19 bases between. CDR3 DNA sequence: TGTGCCAGCAGTCTCTGGACAGTCAGCGGCCCCTACGAGCAGTACTTC. Protein sequence: CASSLWTVSGPYEQYF.

The V call is TRBV9, the J call TRBJ2-7; 8 positions agree with TRBD1. This CDR3 has 15 residues. CDR1 and CDR2 from the germline V gene are SGDLS and YYNGEE. Trimming cost V 2 bases and J 5 bases; bases outside gene matches: 9. CDR3: CASSVSGQVNHEQYF. In DNA form, the CDR3 reads TGTGCCAGCAGCGTCTCGGGACAGGTGAACCACGAGCAGTACTTC.

The chain links TRBV28 to TRBJ2-3; the D is unclear. The CDR3 length is 15 residues. Looked up from germline, CDR1 is MDHEN and CDR2 is SYDVKM. Trimming pared 6 bases from V and 2 bases from J, leaving 15 bases between. This CDR3 reads CASRAQQGFTDTQYF. CDR3 in DNA: TGTGCCAGCAGAGCACAACAAGGATTCACAGATACGCAGTATTTT.

The chain uses TRBV6-2 or TRBV6-3 and TRBJ1-5, with 8 positions matching TRBD1. V lost 5 bases to trimming and J lost 4 bases; unmatched junction nucleotides: 13. In germline, CDR1 is MNHEY, CDR2 SVGEGT. The CDR3 extends over 17 amino acids. CDR3: CASSDPPQGARNQPQHF. The CDR3 region has the DNA TGTGCCAGCAGTGACCCGCCGCAGGGGGCACGGAATCAGCCCCAGCATTTT.

The chain has TRBV2 and TRBJ1-5; D gene uncertain. The CDR3 is 13 amino acids. CDR1 and CDR2 from the germline V gene are SNHLY and FYNNEI. Trimming shortened V by 6 bases and J by 5 bases, and 11 bases separated the two germline ends. The CDR3 protein is CASSDTGYQPQHF. For the CDR3, the DNA is TGTGCCAGCAGCGATACGGGTTATCAGCCCCAGCATTTT.

The chain is built from TRBV5-1 and TRBJ2-7; possible D gene TRBD1, 5 bases. CDR3 length equals 14 residues. The V gene's germline CDR1 is SGHRS and CDR2 YFSETQ. Trimming removed 4 bases at V and 2 bases at J, with 13 bases between. The CDR3 nucleotides are TGCGCCAGCAGCGGTGGGCAGGGAACCTACGAGCAGTACTTC. This translates into CASSGGQGTYEQYF.

This chain uses TRBV4-2 with TRBJ2-7, with a possible D match to TRBD2 (5 bases). From germline, CDR1 is LGHNA and CDR2 YNFKEQ. Trimming removed 5 bases from V and 0 bases from J, with 11 bases in between. This CDR3 contains 14 residues. The CDR3 loop reads CASSAGLSSYEQYF. As DNA, the CDR3 is TGTGCCAGCAGCGCCGGACTGAGCTCCTACGAGCAGTACTTC.

The chain combines TRBV19 with TRBJ2-7; TRBD1 matches 7 bases. The J segment lost 2 bases and the V segment lost 5 bases, leaving 12 bases of the junction unmatched. The CDR3 extends over 16 amino acids. Germline V gene sequence: CDR1 LNHDA, CDR2 SQIVND (reference sequence). The CDR3 DNA reads as TGTGCCAGTAGTTTCCGGGAACAGGGGATCGCCTACGAGCAGTACTTC. Its protein is CASSFREQGIAYEQYF.

The chain has TRBV7-9 and TRBJ1-1; 10 positions agree with TRBD1. The CDR3 totals 12 residues. The germline CDR1 and CDR2 sequences are SEHNR and FQNEAQ (reference sequence). Trimming cost V 5 bases and J 12 bases; bases outside gene matches: 6. CDR3 sequence: CASSLRQGAPFF. In DNA form, the CDR3 reads TGTGCCAGCAGCCTAAGACAGGGGGCGCCTTTCTTT.

This clone has only one observation. This sequence joins TRBV14 and TRBJ1-4; D gene ambiguous. CDR3 size: 12 residues. Germline V gene lookup returns CDR1 SGHDN and CDR2 FVKESK. The V end was cut by 0 bases, the J end by 14 bases, with 10 bases between. CDR3 loop: CASSQEVSRLFF. DNA of the CDR3: TGTGCCAGCAGCCAAGAAGTTTCCCGTCTGTTTTTT.

The chain links TRBV4-3 to TRBJ1-3; TRBD1 might be the D (5 bases). Between the trimmed V and J ends, which lost 1 base and 0 bases, there was a span of 7 bases. Germline CDR1 and CDR2: LGHNA and YSLEER. CDR3 length: 15 amino acids. The DNA for the CDR3 is TGCGCCAGCAGCCAAGCGGACAACTCTGGAAACACCATATATTTT. Encoded protein: CASSQADNSGNTIYF.

The rearrangement uses TRBV6-1 and TRBJ1-2; a weak D match, TRBD1 (5 bases). V lost 2 bases and J lost 4, with 8 bases in between. The germline V gene has CDR1 MNHNS and CDR2 SASEGT. The CDR3 consists of 13 residues. The CDR3 loop reads CASSERGSYGYTF. CDR3 DNA: TGTGCCAGCAGTGAAAGGGGTAGCTATGGCTACACCTTC.

This chain links TRBV6-5 with TRBJ2-3; TRBD1 aligns across 8 bases. The V segment lost 8 bases and the J segment 0 bases; nucleotides outside the gene matches: 7. CDR1 is MNHEY, CDR2 SVGAGI, per germline. CDR3 size: 15 residues. The CDR3 DNA reads as TGTGCCAGCCGGGACAGGTTTTCTAGCACAGATACGCAGTATTTT. The encoded protein is CASRDRFSSTDTQYF.

The CDR3 bases are TGTGCCAGCACCCCCCTCCCCCCAGGACCCCGCCGGGAGCCCCTCCACTTT. It is translated as CASTPLPPGPRREPLHF. The rearrangement links TRBV7-6 to TRBJ1-6; no definite D call. The V gene lost 7 bases and the J gene lost 13 bases, with 29 bases spanning the gap. The CDR3 is 17 residues long. Per the germline V gene, CDR1 is SGHVS and CDR2 is FNYEAQ.